This T cell receptor (beta chain) was sequenced in a study of control samples from healthy donors and cancer patients. Clones were sequenced by immunoSEQ multiplex PCR, and TCRdb holds only the in-frame ones, with some missing. The sample lists around 130,000 clones; around nine tenths were seen once. This CDR3 region has 19 residues. Trimming stripped 2 bases from V and 5 bases from J, with 27 bases between. Germline CDR1 SGHAT, CDR2 FQNNGV. The source material was blood. V usage is TRBV11-2 and J usage is TRBJ1-2, with D perhaps matching TRBD1 (6 bases). This TCR derives from a man aged 25-40 years in good health. The DNA for the CDR3 is TGTGCCAGCAGCTTAACCCCCTCAGGGGCACGTGCAGGGTGGTATGGCTACACCTTC. It codes for CASSLTPSGARAGWYGYTF.